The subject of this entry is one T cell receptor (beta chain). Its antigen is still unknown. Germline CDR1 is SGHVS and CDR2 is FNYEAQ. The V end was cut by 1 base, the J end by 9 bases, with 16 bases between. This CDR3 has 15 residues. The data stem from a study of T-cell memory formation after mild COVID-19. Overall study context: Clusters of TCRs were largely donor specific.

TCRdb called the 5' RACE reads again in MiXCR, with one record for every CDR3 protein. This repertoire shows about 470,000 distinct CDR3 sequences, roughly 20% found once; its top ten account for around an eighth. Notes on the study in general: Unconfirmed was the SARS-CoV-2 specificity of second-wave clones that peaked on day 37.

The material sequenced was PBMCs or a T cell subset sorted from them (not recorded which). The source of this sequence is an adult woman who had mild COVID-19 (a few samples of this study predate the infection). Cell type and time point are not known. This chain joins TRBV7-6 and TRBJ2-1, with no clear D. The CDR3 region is CASSLERSALTEQFF. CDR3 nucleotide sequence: TGTGCCAGCAGCTTAGAAAGGAGTGCGTTGACTGAGCAGTTCTTC.